Listed here are 2 T cell receptor beta chains from one sample, sequenced in a study of cytomegalovirus exposure and HLA in healthy donors. The PCR used 60 Vbeta and 13 Jbeta primers. Method: immunoSEQ multiplex PCR; TCRdb's copy keeps in-frame clones and lacks some. Of around 99,000 clones listed, under 85% were seen once; the top ten hold 4.2%. Sequencing was done on a sample of PBMCs. The source of these receptors is a male donor in good health and CMV-seronegative.

The J gene is TRBJ2-5, the V gene TRBV30, with TRBD1 identical over 8 bases. TRBJ2-7 explains the end of the DNA better; the J call may be wrong. CDR3 length: 14 amino acids. The germline V gene encodes CDR1 GTSNPN and CDR2 SVGIG (reference sequence). The chain's CDR3 is CAWGIGTGQNEQYF. The CDR3 nucleotides read TGTGCCTGGGGCATTGGGACAGGTCAGAACGAGCAGTACTTC.

J is TRBJ1-1 and V is TRBV4-1; D unclear. The CDR3 sequence is 13 residues long. CDR1 is MGHRA, CDR2 YSYEKL, per germline. V lost 1 base and J lost 7, with 10 bases in between. As DNA, the CDR3 is TGCGCCAGCAGCCAAGGAGAGGGTGATGAAGCTTTCTTT. This translates into CASSQGEGDEAFF.